Listed here are 21 T cell receptor beta chains from one sample, sequenced in a study of shared clonotypes between healthy human individuals. Sequenced by immunoSEQ multiplex PCR; TCRdb stores in-frame clones only, minus some. The repertoire holds about 1,500,000 clones, with roughly 96% as singletons. The material sequenced was naive CD4+ T cells sorted from blood. Regarding subset: CD45RA+ positively selected. The receptors originated from a man aged 25 to 40 in good health.

This chain links TRBV6-5 with TRBJ1-4; D possibly corresponds to TRBD1 (6 bases). Trimming left V 0 bases short and J 8 bases short, with 16 bases between. From germline, CDR1 is MNHEY and CDR2 SVGAGI. This CDR3 is 16 amino acids long. The CDR3 nucleotides read TGTGCCAGCAGTTACTCGAGGCAGGGGACGGGCGAAAAACTGTTTTTT. Translated: CASSYSRQGTGEKLFF.

The rearrangement uses TRBV5-1 and TRBJ1-1; no clear D gene. The CDR3 is 14 residues long. In germline, CDR1 is SGHRS, CDR2 YFSETQ. Trimming took 6 bases from V and 1 from J, leaving 13 bases between them. The DNA for the CDR3 is TGCGCCAGCACCCTCGCCGGCGGGAACACTGAAGCTTTCTTT. Residues: CASTLAGGNTEAFF.

The chain links TRBV27 to TRBJ1-5, with 8 bases aligning to TRBD1. With 5 bases clipped from V and 4 bases from J, the junction kept 7 bases outside the gene matches. This CDR3 is built from 15 residues. From germline, CDR1 is MNHEY and CDR2 SMNVEV (reference sequence). The CDR3 DNA is TGTGCCAGCAGTCCTGGACAGGGACGGAATCAGCCCCAGCATTTT. Residues: CASSPGQGRNQPQHF.

This clone was picked up one time. This chain's CDR3 is CASSLESRRTKPSYEQYF. CDR3 in DNA: TGTGCCAGCAGCTTAGAGTCTCGGAGAACGAAACCCTCCTACGAGCAGTACTTC. The genes are TRBV13 and TRBJ2-7; D ambiguous. This CDR3 has 18 amino acids. The V end lost 1 base, the J end lost 0 bases, and 19 bases lay between the germline ends. Germline CDR1 PRHDT, CDR2 FYEKMQ (reference sequence).

J is TRBJ1-4 and V is TRBV5-6; D is undetermined. Per germline, CDR1 SGHDT and CDR2 YYEEEE. The CDR3 is 14 residues long. Trimming cost V 3 bases and J 7 bases, with 13 bases left between them. CDR3 nucleotide sequence: TGTGCCAGCAGCTACGTCCCGGAGGGTGAAAAACTGTTTTTT. Protein sequence: CASSYVPEGEKLFF.

The chain couples TRBV30 to TRBJ1-5; D gene uncertain. V lost 2 bases, J lost 9 bases, and 11 bases lay in between. Germline CDR1 GTSNPN, CDR2 SVGIG (reference sequence). The CDR3 totals 12 residues. CDR3 sequence: CAWSRKGLPQHF. The CDR3 DNA reads TGTGCCTGGAGTCGAAAGGGTCTGCCCCAGCATTTT.

The genes are TRBV27 and TRBJ2-1; 13 bases match TRBD2. The junction had 11 bases not matched to a gene; V was cut back by 5 bases and J by 16 bases. Per germline, CDR1 MNHEY and CDR2 SMNVEV (reference sequence). The CDR3 extends over 14 amino acids. CDR3: CASSLRLAGGRVFF. The CDR3 nucleotides are TGTGCCAGCAGTCTCCGACTAGCGGGAGGCCGGGTTTTCTTC.

This clone occurred once. CDR3: CASSTSLGVLGTGELFF. In DNA, the CDR3 is TGTGCCAGCAGCACATCACTTGGGGTTTTGGGCACCGGGGAGCTGTTTTTT. The rearrangement links TRBV9 to TRBJ2-2; D gene uncertain. The CDR3 consists of 17 residues. V was clipped by 4 bases and J by 4 bases, with 20 bases between them. The V gene's germline CDR1 is SGDLS and CDR2 YYNGEE.

This clone was counted a single time. This sequence joins TRBV6-5 and TRBJ2-1; D is ambiguous. V was pared by 8 bases and J by 0 bases, with 14 bases between. The germline V gene encodes CDR1 MNHEY and CDR2 SVGAGI. This CDR3 is 15 amino acids long. The chain's CDR3 is CASGGRFSSYNEQFF. DNA of the CDR3: TGTGCCAGCGGCGGCCGTTTCAGCTCCTACAATGAGCAGTTCTTC.

The V call is TRBV10-3, the J call TRBJ1-1; the D is unclear. Germline V gene data show CDR1 as ENHRY and CDR2 as SYGVKD. The V end was cut by 6 bases, the J end by 1 base, with 15 bases between. The CDR3 spans 15 residues. The CDR3 loop reads CAIRASNRENTEAFF. CDR3 sequence (DNA): TGTGCCATCAGGGCCTCAAACCGAGAGAACACTGAAGCTTTCTTT.

This clone was counted once. This sequence may be a read error, since a much larger clone differs from it by one base. The sample contains more than one DNA sequence encoding this CDR3. V and J are TRBV28 and TRBJ2-7; D remains unclear. Trimming shortened V by 6 bases and J by 0 bases, and 6 bases separated the two germline ends. The germline V gene has CDR1 MDHEN and CDR2 SYDVKM. The CDR3 runs to 12 residues. The CDR3 protein is CASSPNSYEQYF. The DNA of the CDR3 is TGTGCCAGCAGCCCCAACTCCTACGAGCAGTACTTC.

J is TRBJ1-4 and V is TRBV21-1. TRBV21-1 is a listed pseudogene. This CDR3 region has 14 residues. For the CDR3, the DNA is TGTGCCAGCTTTTCCGGGCCTGGTGATGGGGAACTGTTTTTT. Amino acid sequence: CASFSGPGDGELFF.

The chain couples TRBV11-3 to TRBJ2-5, with D possibly matching TRBD2 (7 bases). Deletions cut 2 bases from V and 5 bases from J, with 12 bases between. The CDR3 loop spans 14 amino acids. The germline CDR1 and CDR2 sequences are SGHNT and YENEEA. CDR3 residues: CASSLHREGETQYF. As DNA, the CDR3 is TGTGCCAGCAGCTTACACAGGGAGGGCGAGACCCAGTACTTC.

The J gene is TRBJ1-1, the V gene TRBV7-2, with TRBD1 as a possible D gene (5 bases). There are 14 residues in the CDR3. Germline V lookup: CDR1 SGHTA, CDR2 FQGNSA. The V gene lost 1 base and the J gene lost 1 base, with 7 bases spanning the gap. CDR3 DNA sequence: TGTGCCAGCAGCTTAGGGGGCCCGAACACTGAAGCTTTCTTT. Its protein is CASSLGGPNTEAFF.

Notes on this clone: This sample also contains other DNA sequences that code for the same CDR3. This chain uses TRBV28 with TRBJ1-2; 7 bases match TRBD1. The germline CDR1 and CDR2 sequences are MDHEN and SYDVKM. With V trimmed by 5 bases and J by 4 bases, 1 base remained unmatched. This CDR3 has 12 residues. The CDR3 nucleotides are TGTGCCAGCAGTCCAGGGGGCTATGGCTACACCTTC. This encodes CASSPGGYGYTF.

The chain joins TRBV5-4 to TRBJ2-3, with 9 bases that match TRBD2. Losses at the gene ends were 5 bases for V and 3 bases for J; bases not matched to a gene: 4. Germline loops: CDR1 SGHNT, CDR2 YYREEE (reference sequence). The CDR3 runs to 14 residues. The CDR3 DNA reads as TGTGCCAGCAGTTATAGCGGGAGTACAGATACGCAGTATTTT. Encoded protein: CASSYSGSTDTQYF.

The gene calls are TRBV6-6 and TRBJ2-1, with TRBD2 matching 12 bases. Germline trimming cut 9 bases from V and 10 bases from J; bases unmatched to any gene: 7. The CDR3 is 13 amino acids. The germline CDR1 and CDR2 sequences are MNHNY and SVGAGI (reference sequence). The CDR3 reads CARSSGRAGEQFF. The CDR3 DNA sequence: TGTGCCAGATCTAGCGGGAGGGCCGGGGAGCAGTTCTTC.

V gene TRBV18 combines with J gene TRBJ2-5, with TRBD2 identical over 9 bases. From germline, CDR1 is KGHSH and CDR2 LQKENI. The CDR3 sequence is 16 residues long. Trimming cost V 4 bases and J 2 bases; bases outside gene matches: 8. In DNA, the CDR3 is TGTGCCAGCTCACAGGTCCGGACTAGCGAACAAGAGACCCAGTACTTC. This translates into CASSQVRTSEQETQYF.

The rearrangement joins TRBV27 to TRBJ1-1, with D perhaps TRBD1 (5 bases). The germline V gene has CDR1 MNHEY and CDR2 SMNVEV (reference sequence). The germline V and J ends were trimmed by 6 bases and 0 bases, with 8 bases remaining between them. This CDR3 has 13 residues. The CDR3 coding sequence is TGTGCCAGCAGGGGGCAGCTGAACACTGAAGCTTTCTTT. Translation gives CASRGQLNTEAFF.

The V and J genes are TRBV2 and TRBJ2-7; the D is unclear. V lost 8 bases, J lost 6 bases, and 17 bases lay in between. The CDR3 has 13 residues. The germline V gene has CDR1 SNHLY and CDR2 FYNNEI. Here the CDR3 reads CASGALQLGEQYF. The CDR3 nucleotides read TGTGCCAGCGGCGCACTCCAACTCGGCGAGCAGTACTTC. Filled out from reference TRBV2 and TRBJ2-7, the complete variable domain reads EPEVTQTPSHQVTQMGQEVILRCVPISNHLYFYWYRQILGQKVEFLVSFYNNEISEKSEIFDDQFSVERPDGSNFTLKIRSTKLEDSAMYFCASGALQLGEQYFGPGTRLTVT.

The V and J genes are TRBV4-3 and TRBJ2-1; unclear D gene. V was pared by 0 bases and J by 6 bases, with 21 bases between. Germline V lookup: CDR1 LGHNA, CDR2 YSLEER. The CDR3 runs to 18 residues. The CDR3 reads CASSQDVGGRVFLNEQFF. The CDR3 DNA reads as TGCGCCAGCAGCCAAGATGTGGGCGGACGGGTTTTCCTCAATGAGCAGTTCTTC.